The table lists the clone carrying this T cell receptor beta chain with a count of one. In the authors' methods: Amplifying reference gene primers gave estimates of nucleated cell counts. Profiling relied on immunoSEQ multiplex PCR, and the TCRdb table lists in-frame clones only, not all of them. V and J calls and clone size are as listed in that table; D and trimming were resolved from the DNA. Found here are about 240,000 clones, more than 75% of them singletons; the top ten hold under 9%. The CDR3 length is 15 residues. After removal of 4 bases from V and 6 bases from J, the junction contained 10 bases not matched to a gene. The V gene's germline CDR1 is SGHTA and CDR2 FQGTGA. The sample comes from a study of blood T cell repertoires in COVID-19. Study summary: Collection of acute and convalescent COVID-19 samples took place in the United States, Italy and Spain. Sources were T cells, B-cell-depleted T cells, or PBMCs; the material itself was cDNA or gDNA.

The sample consisted of peripheral blood. This sequence joins TRBV7-3 and TRBJ1-1, with 8 bases matching TRBD1. The receptor comes from a woman between 65 and 79 years old with active or convalescent COVID-19. This CDR3 reads CASSSRTGILSEAFF. DNA of the CDR3: TGTGCCAGCAGCTCCCGGACAGGGATCCTATCTGAAGCTTTCTTT.